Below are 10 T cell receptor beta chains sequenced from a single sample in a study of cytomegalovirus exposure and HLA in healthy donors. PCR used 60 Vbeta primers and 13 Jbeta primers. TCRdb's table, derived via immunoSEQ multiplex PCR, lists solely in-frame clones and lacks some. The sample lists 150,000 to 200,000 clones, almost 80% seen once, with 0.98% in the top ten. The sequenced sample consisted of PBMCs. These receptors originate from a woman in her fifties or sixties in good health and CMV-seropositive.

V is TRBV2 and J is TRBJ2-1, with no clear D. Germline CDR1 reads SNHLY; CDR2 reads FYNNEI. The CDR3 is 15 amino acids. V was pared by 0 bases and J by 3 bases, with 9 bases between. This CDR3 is CASSEAGAYYNEQFF. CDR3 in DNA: TGTGCCAGCAGTGAAGCCGGAGCATACTACAATGAGCAGTTCTTC.

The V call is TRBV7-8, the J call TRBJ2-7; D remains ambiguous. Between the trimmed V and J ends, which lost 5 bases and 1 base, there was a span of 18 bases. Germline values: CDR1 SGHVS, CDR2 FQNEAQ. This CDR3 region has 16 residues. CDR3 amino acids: CASSPRRQPQSYEQYF. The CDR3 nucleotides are TGTGCCAGCAGCCCGCGGCGTCAGCCTCAATCCTACGAGCAGTACTTC.

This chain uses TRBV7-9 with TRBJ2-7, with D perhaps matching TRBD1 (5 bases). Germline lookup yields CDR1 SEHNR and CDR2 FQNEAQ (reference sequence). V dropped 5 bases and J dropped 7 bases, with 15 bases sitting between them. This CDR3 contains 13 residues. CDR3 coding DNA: TGTGCCAGCAGCCCTCCGGGCAGGGTGGAGCAGTACTTC. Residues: CASSPPGRVEQYF.

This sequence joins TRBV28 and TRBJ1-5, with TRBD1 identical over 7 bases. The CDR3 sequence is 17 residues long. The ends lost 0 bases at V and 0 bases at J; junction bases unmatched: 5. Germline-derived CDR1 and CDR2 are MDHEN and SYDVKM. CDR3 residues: CASSLWGQIDSNQPQHF. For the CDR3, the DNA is TGTGCCAGCAGTTTATGGGGACAGATTGATAGCAATCAGCCCCAGCATTTT.

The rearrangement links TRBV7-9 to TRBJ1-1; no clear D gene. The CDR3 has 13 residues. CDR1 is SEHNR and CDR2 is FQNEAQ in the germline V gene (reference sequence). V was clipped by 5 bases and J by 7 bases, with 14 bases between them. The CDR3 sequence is CASSPTAPFEAFF. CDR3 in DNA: TGTGCCAGCAGCCCCACAGCACCCTTTGAAGCTTTCTTT.

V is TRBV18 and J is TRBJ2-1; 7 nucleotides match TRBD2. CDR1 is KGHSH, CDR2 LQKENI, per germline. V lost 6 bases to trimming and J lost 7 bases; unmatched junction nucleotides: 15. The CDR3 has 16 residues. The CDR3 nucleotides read TGTGCCAGCTCCCACGGGGCCGGGGGGAGCATTAATGAGCAGTTCTTC. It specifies CASSHGAGGSINEQFF.

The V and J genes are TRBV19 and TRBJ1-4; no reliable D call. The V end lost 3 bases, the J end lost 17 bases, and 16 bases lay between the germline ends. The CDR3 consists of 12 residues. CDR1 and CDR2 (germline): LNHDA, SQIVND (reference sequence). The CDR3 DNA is TGTGCCAGTAGTATCCCCCAAGGTGGGCAATTTTTT. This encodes CASSIPQGGQFF.

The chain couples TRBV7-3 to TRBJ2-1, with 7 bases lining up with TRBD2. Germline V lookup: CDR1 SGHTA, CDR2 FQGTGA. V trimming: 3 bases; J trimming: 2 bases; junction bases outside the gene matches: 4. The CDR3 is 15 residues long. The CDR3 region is CASSLLLAAYNEQFF. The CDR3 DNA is TGTGCCAGCAGCTTGCTCCTAGCGGCCTACAATGAGCAGTTCTTC.

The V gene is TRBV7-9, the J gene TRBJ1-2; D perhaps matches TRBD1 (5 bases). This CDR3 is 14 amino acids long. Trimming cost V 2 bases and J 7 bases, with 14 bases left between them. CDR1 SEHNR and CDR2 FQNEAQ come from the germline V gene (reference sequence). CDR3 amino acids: CASSLTGTGGGYTF. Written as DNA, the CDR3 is TGTGCCAGCAGCTTAACCGGGACCGGGGGTGGCTACACCTTC. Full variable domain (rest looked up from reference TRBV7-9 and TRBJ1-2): DTGVSQNPRHKITKRGQNVTFRCDPISEHNRLYWYRQTLGQGPEFLTYFQNEAQLEKSRLLSDRFSAERPKGSFSTLEIQRTEQGDSAMYLCASSLTGTGGGYTFGSGTRLTVV.

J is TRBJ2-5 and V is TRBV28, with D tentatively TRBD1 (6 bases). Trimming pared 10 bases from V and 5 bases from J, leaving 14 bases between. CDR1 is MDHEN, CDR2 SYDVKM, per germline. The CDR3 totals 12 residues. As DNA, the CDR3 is TGTGCCATCAAGGGGGTGGGGGAGACCCAGTACTTC. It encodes CAIKGVGETQYF.